Below are 21 T cell receptor beta chains sequenced from a single sample in a study of regulatory T cells in long-lasting Graves disease. CDR3 regions were amplified by Arm-PCR using iRepertoire HTBI primers to build TCR beta libraries. From the multiplex PCR reads, TCRdb called clonotypes with MiXCR, one entry per CDR3 protein. The sample contains 350,000 to 400,000 distinct CDR3 sequences, about 16% of which appear only once. Time point: newly diagnosed GD, antithyroid drugs for less than 3 months. TCR sequences were obtained from RNA taken from PBMCs. These records were also assigned to another study, of T cells in Graves' hyperthyroidism and ophthalmopathy.

The material was peripheral blood mononuclear cells (PBMCs), obtained at new diagnosis, from a patient treated with antithyroid drugs. All receptors derive from a woman in her late teens or twenties with Graves disease.

The rearrangement joins TRBV4-2 to TRBJ2-2; D tentatively reads TRBD1 or TRBD2 (6 bases each). The CDR3 is 16 residues long. Germline CDR1 and CDR2: LGHNA and YNFKEQ. Trimming stripped 0 bases from V and 6 bases from J, with 14 bases between. This chain's CDR3 is CASSQDGGGWAGELFF. In DNA, the CDR3 is TGTGCCAGCAGCCAAGACGGAGGGGGGTGGGCCGGGGAGCTGTTTTTT.

To note about this clonotype: Being one base from a much bigger clone, this may be a read error. As DNA, the CDR3 is TGTGCCAGCAGCGAGGACAGGGGGGCCTATGGCTACACCTTC. This gives the protein CASSEDRGAYGYTF. The chain employs TRBV7-3 and TRBJ1-2; 10 nucleotides align to TRBD1. With V trimmed by 5 bases and J by 4 bases, 4 bases remained unmatched. CDR1 SGHTA and CDR2 FQGTGA come from the germline V gene. CDR3 length equals 14 residues. Full variable domain (missing parts from reference TRBV7-3 and TRBJ1-2): GAGVSQTPSNKVTEKGKYVELRCDPISGHTALYWYRQSLGQGPEFLIYFQGTGAADDSGLPNDRFFAVRPEGSVSTLKIQRTERGDSAVYLCASSEDRGAYGYTFGSGTRLTVV.

This clonotype was counted ten times or more. The CDR3 sequence: CASSRWDEQFF. The DNA for the CDR3 is TGTGCCAGCAGCCGTTGGGATGAGCAGTTCTTC. J is TRBJ2-1 and V is TRBV3-1; no definite D call. With 4 bases removed from V and 8 bases from J, the gap between germline ends came to 6 bases. CDR3 length: 11 amino acids. Germline V gene lookup returns CDR1 LGHDT and CDR2 YNNKEL (reference sequence).

This clonotype was counted between two and nine times. The gene calls are TRBV12-3 or TRBV12-4 and TRBJ1-4, with D perhaps TRBD1 (6 bases). Trimming shortened V by 6 bases and J by 0 bases, and 14 bases separated the two germline ends. CDR3 size: 16 residues. The CDR3 protein is CASSAGQRATNEKLFF. The CDR3 DNA is TGTGCCAGCAGCGCCGGACAGAGGGCAACTAATGAAAAACTGTTTTTT.

The chain recombines TRBV12-3 or TRBV12-4 with TRBJ1-3; possible D gene TRBD1, 6 bases. This CDR3 is 16 amino acids long. V was clipped by 5 bases and J by 2 bases, with 16 bases between them. The CDR3 DNA sequence: TGTGCCAGCAGTATCCTGAGCACAGGGACTGGAAACACCATATATTTT. Its translation: CASSILSTGTGNTIYF.

This clonotype has a count of ten or more. This rearrangement joins TRBV5-1 to TRBJ2-3; D could derive from TRBD1 or TRBD2 (5 bases each). The length of the CDR3 is 15 residues. Trimming took 4 bases from V and 6 from J, leaving 18 bases between them. Germline-derived CDR1 and CDR2 are SGHRS and YFSETQ. CDR3 coding DNA: TGCGCCAGCAGCGCATACCGGGACCCCGGGGATACGCAGTATTTT. Protein product: CASSAYRDPGDTQYF.

This clonotype appeared many times. The chain couples TRBV6-5 to TRBJ2-7, with a tentative D call TRBD2 (6 bases). Germline lookup yields CDR1 MNHEY and CDR2 SVGAGI. This CDR3 has 15 amino acids. Trimming pared 0 bases from V and 3 bases from J, leaving 12 bases between. The CDR3 DNA sequence: TGTGCCAGCAGTTACTCGCGGGGTTCATTCTACGAGCAGTACTTC. Residues: CASSYSRGSFYEQYF.

This clonotype was detected many times. In DNA form, the CDR3 reads TGCAGTGCTAGAGATCTAGCGGGGGGCCCCCACAATGAGCAGTTCTTC. It translates to CSARDLAGGPHNEQFF. The chain combines TRBV20-1 with TRBJ2-1; TRBD2 aligns across 11 bases. Germline CDR1 is DFQATT and CDR2 is SNEGSKA (reference sequence). The CDR3 consists of 16 residues. V gave up 0 bases and J gave up 5 bases; unmatched junction bases: 6.

The genes are TRBV3-1 and TRBJ1-2; D might be TRBD1 (6 bases). Germline V gene data show CDR1 as LGHDT and CDR2 as YNNKEL (reference sequence). V lost 1 base and J 6 bases, leaving 18 bases between the germline ends. This CDR3 region has 16 residues. In DNA, the CDR3 is TGTGCCAGCAGCCAAGTGGGGGCGGTGGGGGGCCATGGCTACACCTTC. Translating it yields CASSQVGAVGGHGYTF.

This clonotype occurred many times. The chain recombines TRBV20-1 with TRBJ2-7; 11 bases map to TRBD2. Germline V gene data show CDR1 as DFQATT and CDR2 as SNEGSKA (reference sequence). V was clipped by 1 base and J by 7 bases; unmatched bases: 12. The CDR3 spans 16 residues. As DNA, the CDR3 is TGCAGTGCTAGAGCAACTAGCGGGGGTGCCAGGAGGGAGCAGTACTTC. This encodes CSARATSGGARREQYF.

This clonotype has a count of ten or more. The J gene is TRBJ2-3, the V gene TRBV6-1, with TRBD2 identical over 8 bases. The CDR3 spans 14 residues. CDR1 MNHNS and CDR2 SASEGT come from the germline V gene. With 4 bases clipped from V and 2 bases from J, the junction kept 2 bases outside the gene matches. DNA of the CDR3: TGTGCCAGCAGTGTAGCGGGACCCACAGATACGCAGTATTTT. Protein product: CASSVAGPTDTQYF.

V is TRBV20-1 and J is TRBJ2-5; possible D gene TRBD2, 6 bases. The CDR3 contains 13 residues. The germline gives CDR1 DFQATT, CDR2 SNEGSKA (reference sequence). V was shortened by 5 bases and J by 1 base, with 11 bases between the two germline ends. The CDR3 reads CSADGGFQETQYF. CDR3 nucleotides: TGCAGTGCTGACGGGGGATTCCAAGAGACCCAGTACTTC.

The chain joins TRBV9 to TRBJ2-3; a possible D gene is TRBD2 (5 bases). Trimming removed 0 bases at V and 0 bases at J, with 8 bases between. Germline V gene sequence: CDR1 SGDLS, CDR2 YYNGEE. CDR3 length: 15 residues. The CDR3 sequence is CASSVDGISTDTQYF. The CDR3 nucleotides read TGTGCCAGCAGCGTAGACGGGATTAGCACAGATACGCAGTATTTT.

This clonotype was seen at least ten times. At one of its ends the junction is not consistent with the germline gene, which may arise from a read error. V is TRBV3-1 and J is TRBJ2-7; D is perhaps TRBD1 (6 bases). The CDR3 has 15 amino acids. The V gene's germline CDR1 is LGHDT and CDR2 YNNKEL (reference sequence). DNA of the CDR3: TGTGCCAGCAGCCCTTACAGGGAAGGTGGTGACGAACAGTACTTC. This sequence encodes CASSPYREGGDEQYF.

This clonotype was counted a few times. This chain joins TRBV5-1 and TRBJ2-6; 9 nucleotides match TRBD1. Looked up from germline, CDR1 is SGHRS and CDR2 is YFSETQ. This CDR3 is 18 amino acids long. Trimming cost V 0 bases and J 0 bases; bases outside gene matches: 4. CDR3 DNA: TGCGCCAGCAGCTTGGGTGGGACAGGGACCTCTGGGGCCAACGTCCTGACTTTC. Its protein product is CASSLGGTGTSGANVLTF. The entire variable domain, with the rest obtained from reference TRBV5-1 and TRBJ2-6, is as follows: KAGVTQTPRYLIKTRGQQVTLSCSPISGHRSVSWYQQTPGQGLQFLFEYFSETQRNKGNFPGRFSGRQFSNSRSEMNVSTLELGDSALYLCASSLGGTGTSGANVLTFGAGSRLTVL.

In its sample, this clonotype was seen many times. The V and J genes are TRBV6-5 and TRBJ2-1, with TRBD2 identical over 7 bases. The CDR3 contains 17 residues. In germline, CDR1 is MNHEY, CDR2 SVGAGI. The trim removed 2 bases at V and 4 bases at J, leaving 11 bases unmatched. The CDR3 DNA reads as TGTGCCAGCAGTTACGGAGGTCGACTAGCCAATTACAATGAGCAGTTCTTC. Translation: CASSYGGRLANYNEQFF.

The sample holds many counts of this clonotype. CDR3 amino acids: CASSYYRAPSADTQYF. CDR3 nucleotides: TGTGCCAGCAGTTACTACCGGGCCCCTTCTGCAGATACGCAGTATTTT. V and J are TRBV6-2 or TRBV6-3 and TRBJ2-3; unclear D gene. The CDR3 contains 16 residues. Germline values: CDR1 MNHEY, CDR2 SVGEGT. The V and J ends lost 1 base and 4 bases respectively, with 15 bases between them.

V usage is TRBV2 and J usage is TRBJ2-1, with 13 positions matching TRBD2. Germline assignment: CDR1 SNHLY and CDR2 FYNNEI. J was trimmed by 3 bases and V by 2 bases; bases with no gene match: 4. The CDR3 loop spans 17 amino acids. In DNA, the CDR3 is TGTGCCAGCAGTGAACTCGGGACTAGCGGGGTCTACAATGAGCAGTTCTTC. It yields the protein CASSELGTSGVYNEQFF.

At least ten counts were recorded for this clonotype. V and J are TRBV5-1 and TRBJ2-7, with TRBD1 matching over 7 bases. Per the germline V gene, CDR1 is SGHRS and CDR2 is YFSETQ. The CDR3 runs to 15 residues. J was trimmed by 1 base and V by 4 bases; bases with no gene match: 8. The DNA of the CDR3 is TGCGCCAGCAGCGCCCGGGGCAGGGGGTCCTACGAGCAGTACTTC. Amino acids: CASSARGRGSYEQYF.

This clonotype came up a few times. The J gene is TRBJ2-1, the V gene TRBV25-1; D is undetermined. Germline CDR1 reads MGHDK; CDR2 reads SYGVNS. This CDR3 has 15 residues. V was shortened by 4 bases and J by 5 bases, with 15 bases between the two germline ends. CDR3 residues: CASSGSLVRDNEQFF. DNA for the CDR3: TGTGCCAGCAGTGGGTCCTTGGTTAGGGACAATGAGCAGTTCTTC.

This clonotype was seen repeatedly, ten times or more. The chain carries TRBV5-1 and TRBJ1-1; no clear D. Germline loops: CDR1 SGHRS, CDR2 YFSETQ. This CDR3 is built from 15 residues. Between the trimmed V and J ends, which lost 5 bases and 1 base, there was a span of 15 bases. The CDR3 DNA follows: TGCGCCAGCAGGCCGACAATTTCGAGGAACACTGAAGCTTTCTTT. Amino acid sequence: CASRPTISRNTEAFF.